Shown below are 19 T cell receptor beta chains from a single sample sequenced in a study of T cell responses to AZD1222 COVID-19 vaccine. Sequencing used immunoSEQ multiplex PCR; TCRdb keeps in-frame clones, though not all of them. This table holds around 130,000 clones, 80% to 90% found once. Sequenced here: peripheral blood, sampled 28 days after the second AZD1222 dose. These receptor sequences come from an adult who received the AZD1222 COVID-19 vaccine.

This chain links TRBV19 with TRBJ2-6; TRBD1 agrees at 7 bases. Trimming took 3 bases from V and 2 from J; bases not matched to a gene: 1. This CDR3 has 15 residues. CDR1 and CDR2 (germline): LNHDA, SQIVND (reference sequence). The CDR3 coding sequence is TGTGCCAGTAGTATCACAGGGGCTGGGGCCAACGTCCTGACTTTC. This sequence encodes CASSITGAGANVLTF.

The CDR3 loop is CASSSGEWGTRVVDEQFF. CDR3 DNA sequence: TGTGCCAGCAGCTCCGGGGAGTGGGGGACTAGAGTTGTCGATGAGCAGTTCTTC. The chain carries TRBV11-2 and TRBJ2-1, with 8 nucleotides matching TRBD2. The germline CDR1 and CDR2 sequences are SGHAT and FQNNGV. Unmatched junction bases numbered 19, after V lost 4 bases and J lost 8 bases. CDR3 size: 18 residues. Full variable domain (rest looked up from reference TRBV11-2 and TRBJ2-1): EAGVAQSPRYKIIEKRQSVAFWCNPISGHATLYWYQQILGQGPKLLIQFQNNGVVDDSQLPKDRFSAERLKGVDSTLKIQPAKLEDSAVYLCASSSGEWGTRVVDEQFFGPGTRLTVL.

This clone is classed as medium-sized. The chain carries TRBV6-5 and TRBJ1-5, with D hard to call. CDR3 length equals 13 residues. CDR1 is MNHEY and CDR2 is SVGAGI in the germline V gene. The V end lost 0 bases, the J end lost 6 bases, and 6 bases lay between the germline ends. The CDR3 nucleotides read TGTGCCAGCAGTTACTCGAAAAGTCAGCCCCAGCATTTT. This translates into CASSYSKSQPQHF.

The chain recombines TRBV5-1 with TRBJ2-1, with TRBD1 as a possible D gene (6 bases). V was trimmed by 4 bases and J by 2 bases, leaving 7 bases between them. CDR1 and CDR2 from the germline V gene are SGHRS and YFSETQ. The CDR3 totals 13 residues. The CDR3 nucleotides are TGCGCCAGCAGCCCAGGGGCCTACAATGAGCAGTTCTTC. Translation: CASSPGAYNEQFF.

The chain is built from TRBV6-5 and TRBJ2-3, with D possibly being TRBD2 (6 bases). Per germline, CDR1 MNHEY and CDR2 SVGAGI. V lost 6 bases and J 5 bases, leaving 15 bases between the germline ends. This CDR3 has 14 amino acids. The CDR3 region is CASSLRDRGDTQYF. The CDR3 DNA follows: TGTGCCAGCAGCCTGCGGGATAGGGGAGATACGCAGTATTTT.

The chain is built from TRBV5-6 and TRBJ1-4, with D tentatively TRBD1 (6 bases). The CDR3 runs to 14 residues. The V and J ends lost 0 bases and 5 bases respectively, with 8 bases between them. Germline V gives CDR1 SGHDT, CDR2 YYEEEE. The CDR3 sequence is CASSLGTENEKLFF. The CDR3 coding sequence is TGTGCCAGCAGCTTGGGGACAGAGAATGAAAAACTGTTTTTT.

The sample holds one count of this clone. The chain employs TRBV29-1 and TRBJ1-2, with TRBD1 matching 10 bases. CDR1 SQVTM and CDR2 ANQGSEA come from the germline V gene. CDR3 length: 13 residues. Losses at the gene ends were 4 bases for V and 7 bases for J; bases not matched to a gene: 6. CDR3 sequence: CSVVRTGGGGYTF. CDR3 DNA: TGCAGCGTTGTCAGGACAGGGGGAGGTGGCTACACCTTC.

This chain connects TRBV5-5 to TRBJ1-2; D is unresolved. Germline CDR1 reads SGHKS; CDR2 reads YYEKEE (reference sequence). V dropped 0 bases and J dropped 5 bases, with 5 bases sitting between them. This CDR3 has 12 residues. CDR3 sequence reads: CASSLAEYGYTF. CDR3 DNA sequence: TGTGCCAGCAGCTTGGCGGAGTATGGCTACACCTTC.

A single count supports this clone. V usage is TRBV9 and J usage is TRBJ2-3; 9 nucleotides line up with TRBD2. Germline values: CDR1 SGDLS, CDR2 YYNGEE. The CDR3 runs to 16 residues. With V trimmed by 4 bases and J by 3 bases, 9 bases remained unmatched. CDR3 nucleotides: TGTGCCAGCAGCTCCCGCGGGAGGGAAAGGACAGATACGCAGTATTTT. Its protein product is CASSSRGRERTDTQYF.

The CDR3 is CASSLGQVGVATQYF. The CDR3 DNA follows: TGTGCCAGCAGCTTAGGACAGGTCGGCGTGGCGACCCAGTACTTC. V gene TRBV7-2 combines with J gene TRBJ2-5; a weak D match, TRBD1 (6 bases). The CDR3 runs to 15 residues. Trimming removed 1 base from V and 7 bases from J, with 16 bases in between. CDR1 SGHTA and CDR2 FQGNSA come from the germline V gene. Together with reference TRBV7-2 and TRBJ2-5, the CDR3 gives the full variable domain: GAGVSQSPSNKVTEKGKDVELRCDPISGHTALYWYRQSLGQGLEFLIYFQGNSAPDKSGLPSDRFSAERTGGSVSTLTIQRTQQEDSAVYLCASSLGQVGVATQYFGPGTRLLVL.

This chain joins TRBV18 and TRBJ1-1; 8 bases agree with TRBD1. Per the germline V gene, CDR1 is KGHSH and CDR2 is LQKENI. This CDR3 spans 13 amino acids. Trimming took 8 bases from V and 4 from J; bases not matched to a gene: 6. Here the CDR3 DNA reads TGTGCCAGCGCTCGACAGGGGAGCACTGAAGCTTTCTTT. Protein sequence: CASARQGSTEAFF.

CDR3 region: CASSIVAGGGGTEAFF. The CDR3 region has the DNA TGTGCCAGCAGCATAGTCGCCGGGGGCGGCGGCACTGAAGCTTTCTTT. The chain recombines TRBV9 with TRBJ1-1; D perhaps matches TRBD1 (6 bases). CDR1 and CDR2 from the germline V gene are SGDLS and YYNGEE. V dropped 4 bases and J dropped 4 bases, with 20 bases sitting between them. The CDR3 contains 16 residues. Full variable domain (remainder filled in from reference TRBV9 and TRBJ1-1): DSGVTQTPKHLITATGQRVTLRCSPRSGDLSVYWYQQSLDQGLQFLIQYYNGEERAKGNILERFSAQQFPDLHSELNLSSLELGDSALYFCASSIVAGGGGTEAFFGQGTRLTVV.

J is TRBJ1-5 and V is TRBV27, with D perhaps matching TRBD1 (5 bases). This CDR3 is 15 amino acids long. The V end lost 5 bases, the J end lost 7 bases, and 18 bases lay between the germline ends. Germline CDR1 MNHEY, CDR2 SMNVEV (reference sequence). In nucleotides, the CDR3 is TGTGCCAGCAGTCCCCGGGACGGGGGGAGGCAGCCCCAGCATTTT. Its protein is CASSPRDGGRQPQHF.

This sequence joins TRBV27 and TRBJ1-2, with D maybe TRBD1 (6 bases). CDR1 and CDR2 (germline): MNHEY, SMNVEV (reference sequence). The CDR3 is 13 residues long. The ends were cut back, 3 bases at V and 8 bases at J, with 13 bases in the middle. In DNA, the CDR3 is TGTGCCAGCAGTTTCGGGGGGCGCGGAGGCTACACCTTC. Encoded protein: CASSFGGRGGYTF.

The chain couples TRBV5-1 to TRBJ2-3; 7 nucleotides align to TRBD1. Unmatched junction bases numbered 5, after V lost 4 bases and J lost 0 bases. CDR3 size: 15 residues. Per germline, CDR1 SGHRS and CDR2 YFSETQ. CDR3 nucleotides: TGCGCCAGCAGCCAGGGGACAGCCAGCACAGATACGCAGTATTTT. Translated: CASSQGTASTDTQYF.

The chain is built from TRBV2 and TRBJ2-1; D perhaps matches TRBD1 (5 bases). The CDR3 length is 13 residues. Trimming shortened V by 1 base and J by 6 bases, and 7 bases separated the two germline ends. The germline CDR1 and CDR2 sequences are SNHLY and FYNNEI. CDR3 sequence: CASSEEGFNEQFF. The CDR3 bases are TGTGCCAGCAGTGAAGAGGGGTTCAATGAGCAGTTCTTC. The full variable domain, rest sourced from reference TRBV2 and TRBJ2-1, is EPEVTQTPSHQVTQMGQEVILRCVPISNHLYFYWYRQILGQKVEFLVSFYNNEISEKSEIFDDQFSVERPDGSNFTLKIRSTKLEDSAMYFCASSEEGFNEQFFGPGTRLTVL.

The chain uses TRBV5-1 and TRBJ1-1, with D hard to call. Germline loops: CDR1 SGHRS, CDR2 YFSETQ. This CDR3 region has 14 residues. V shed 3 bases and J shed 0 bases, with 9 bases lying between them. The DNA of the CDR3 is TGCGCCAGCAGCTCCTCGGCAGTGAACACTGAAGCTTTCTTT. This translates into CASSSSAVNTEAFF.

The CDR3 loop is CASSLDAGLPYEQYF. DNA for the CDR3: TGTGCCAGCAGCTTAGATGCAGGGCTGCCCTACGAGCAGTACTTC. The J gene is TRBJ2-7, the V gene TRBV7-6; tentative D call: TRBD1 (5 bases). Per the germline V gene, CDR1 is SGHVS and CDR2 is FNYEAQ. CDR3 length: 15 amino acids. V lost 1 base and J lost 2, with 12 bases in between.

The genes are TRBV30 and TRBJ1-2, with D possibly being TRBD1 (6 bases). The CDR3 length is 18 residues. The V end was cut by 0 bases, the J end by 2 bases, with 22 bases between. Germline V gene lookup returns CDR1 GTSNPN and CDR2 SVGIG (reference sequence). The CDR3 protein is CAWSVPRQVDMPNYGYTF. The CDR3 DNA sequence: TGTGCCTGGAGTGTACCCCGACAGGTTGACATGCCCAACTATGGCTACACCTTC.